This T cell receptor beta chain was sequenced during a study of shared clonotypes between healthy human individuals. Looked up from germline, CDR1 is SNHLY and CDR2 is FYNNEI. Germline trimming cut 6 bases from V and 1 base from J; bases unmatched to any gene: 11. This CDR3 is 17 amino acids long. CD4+ cells yielded CD45RA+ naive and CD45RA-negative memory subsets. Several immunoSEQ plates held equal portions of the genomic DNA taken from each subset. Sequencing used immunoSEQ multiplex PCR; TCRdb keeps in-frame clones, though not all of them. The profile shows about 2 million clones, 85% to 95% of them singletons.

The sample taken for sequencing was naive CD4+ T cells sorted from blood. As for subset: CD45RA+ positively selected. J is TRBJ2-3 and V is TRBV2; 9 bases fit TRBD1. The TCR originated in a man aged 18 to 35 in good health. DNA for the CDR3: TGTGCCAGCAGCGAAACAGGGGGCCCCGCAGGCACAGATACGCAGTATTTT. The encoded protein is CASSETGGPAGTDTQYF.